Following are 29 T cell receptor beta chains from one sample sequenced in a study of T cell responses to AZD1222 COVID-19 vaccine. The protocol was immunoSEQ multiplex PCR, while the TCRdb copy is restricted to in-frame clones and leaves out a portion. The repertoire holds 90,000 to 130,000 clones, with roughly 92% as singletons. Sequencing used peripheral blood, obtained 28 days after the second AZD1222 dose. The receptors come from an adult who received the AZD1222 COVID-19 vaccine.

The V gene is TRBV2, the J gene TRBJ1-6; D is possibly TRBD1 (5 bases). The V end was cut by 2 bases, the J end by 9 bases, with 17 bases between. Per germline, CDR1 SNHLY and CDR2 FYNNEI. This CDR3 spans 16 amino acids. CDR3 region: CASSESGQGRSSPLHF. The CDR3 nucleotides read TGTGCCAGCAGTGAATCGGGCCAGGGTAGGAGTTCACCCCTCCACTTT. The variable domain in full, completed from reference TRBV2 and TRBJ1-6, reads EPEVTQTPSHQVTQMGQEVILRCVPISNHLYFYWYRQILGQKVEFLVSFYNNEISEKSEIFDDQFSVERPDGSNFTLKIRSTKLEDSAMYFCASSESGQGRSSPLHFGNGTRLTVT.

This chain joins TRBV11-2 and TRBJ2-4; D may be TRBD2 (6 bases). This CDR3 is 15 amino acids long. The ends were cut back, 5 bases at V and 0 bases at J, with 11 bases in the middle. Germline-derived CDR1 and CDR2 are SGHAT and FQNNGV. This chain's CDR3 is CASSPPGRAKNIQYF. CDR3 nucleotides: TGTGCCAGCAGCCCCCCCGGGAGAGCCAAAAACATTCAGTACTTC.

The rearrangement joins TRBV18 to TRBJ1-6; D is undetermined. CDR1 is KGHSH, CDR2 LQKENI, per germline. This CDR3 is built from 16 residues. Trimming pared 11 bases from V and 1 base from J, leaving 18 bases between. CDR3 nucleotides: TGTGCCCGCGCTAGGGAAGCGAGTTCCTATAATTCACCCCTCCACTTT. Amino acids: CARAREASSYNSPLHF.

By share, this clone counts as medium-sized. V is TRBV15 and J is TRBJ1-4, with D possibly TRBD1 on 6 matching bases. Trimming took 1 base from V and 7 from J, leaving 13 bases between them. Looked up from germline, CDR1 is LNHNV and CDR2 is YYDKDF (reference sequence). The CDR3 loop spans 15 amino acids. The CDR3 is CATSRVGGATEKLFF. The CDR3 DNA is TGTGCCACCAGCAGAGTCGGGGGGGCGACTGAAAAACTGTTTTTT.

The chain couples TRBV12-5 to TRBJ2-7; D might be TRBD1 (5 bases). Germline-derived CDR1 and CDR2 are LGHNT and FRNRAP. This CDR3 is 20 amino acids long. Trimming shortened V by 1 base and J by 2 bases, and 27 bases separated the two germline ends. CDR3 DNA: TGTGCTAGTGGTTTGGGGCAAGGGGCGTCCAAAAGATGGTTTACCTACGAGCAGTACTTC. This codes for CASGLGQGASKRWFTYEQYF.

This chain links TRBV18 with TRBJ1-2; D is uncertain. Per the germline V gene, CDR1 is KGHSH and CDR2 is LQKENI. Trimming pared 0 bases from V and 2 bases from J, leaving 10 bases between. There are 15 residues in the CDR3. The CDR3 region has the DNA TGTGCCAGCTCACCACCATCTCTAGGGAACTATGGCTACACCTTC. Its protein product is CASSPPSLGNYGYTF.

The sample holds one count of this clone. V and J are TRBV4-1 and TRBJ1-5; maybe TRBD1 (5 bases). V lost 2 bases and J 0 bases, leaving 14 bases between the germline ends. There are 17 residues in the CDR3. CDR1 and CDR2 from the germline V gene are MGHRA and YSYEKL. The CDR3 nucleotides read TGCGCCAGCAGCCAAAGGGGCAGGAGGGATAGCAATCAGCCCCAGCATTTT. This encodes CASSQRGRRDSNQPQHF.

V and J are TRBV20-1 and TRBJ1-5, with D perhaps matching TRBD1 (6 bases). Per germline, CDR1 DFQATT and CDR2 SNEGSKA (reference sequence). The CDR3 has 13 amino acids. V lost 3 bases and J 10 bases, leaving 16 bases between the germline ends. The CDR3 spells CSASSQGSSPQHF. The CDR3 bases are TGCAGTGCTAGTTCGCAGGGGTCCTCCCCCCAGCATTTT.

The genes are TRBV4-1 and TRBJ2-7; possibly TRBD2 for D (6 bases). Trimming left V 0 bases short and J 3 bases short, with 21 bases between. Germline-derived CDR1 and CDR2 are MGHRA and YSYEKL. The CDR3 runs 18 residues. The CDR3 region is CASSQDPRDSSGDYEQYF. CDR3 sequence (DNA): TGCGCCAGCAGCCAAGATCCCCGGGACTCCTCGGGAGACTACGAGCAGTACTTC.

The DNA of the CDR3 is TGTGCCAGCAGCGAAGAGCCCGATATGAACACTGAAGCTTTCTTT. Translating gives CASSEEPDMNTEAFF. The rearrangement links TRBV7-2 to TRBJ1-1, with D uncertain. The germline CDR1 and CDR2 sequences are SGHTA and FQGNSA. The CDR3 sequence is 15 residues long. The V and J ends lost 5 bases and 0 bases respectively, with 13 bases between them.

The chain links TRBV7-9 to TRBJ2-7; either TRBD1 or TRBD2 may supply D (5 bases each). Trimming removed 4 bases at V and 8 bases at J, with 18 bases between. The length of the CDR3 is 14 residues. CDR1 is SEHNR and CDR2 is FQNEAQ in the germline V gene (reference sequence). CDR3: CASSSTPGVGQQYF. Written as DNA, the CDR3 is TGTGCCAGCAGCTCAACCCCAGGAGTGGGACAGCAGTACTTC.

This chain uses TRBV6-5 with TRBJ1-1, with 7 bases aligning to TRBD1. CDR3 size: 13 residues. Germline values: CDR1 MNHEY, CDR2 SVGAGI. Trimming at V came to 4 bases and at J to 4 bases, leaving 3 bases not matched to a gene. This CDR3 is CASSSAGGTEAFF. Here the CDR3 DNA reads TGTGCCAGCAGTTCTGCAGGGGGCACTGAAGCTTTCTTT.

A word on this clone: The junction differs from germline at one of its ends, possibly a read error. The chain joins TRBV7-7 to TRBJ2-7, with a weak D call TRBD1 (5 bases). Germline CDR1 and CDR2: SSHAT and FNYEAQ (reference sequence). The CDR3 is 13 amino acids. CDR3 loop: CASTYFTTDEQYF. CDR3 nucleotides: TGTGCTAGCACCTACTTTACGACAGACGAGCAGTACTTC.

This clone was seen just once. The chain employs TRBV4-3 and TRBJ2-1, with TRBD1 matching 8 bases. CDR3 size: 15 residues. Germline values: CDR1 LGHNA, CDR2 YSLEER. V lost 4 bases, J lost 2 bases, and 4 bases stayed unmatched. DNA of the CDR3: TGCGCCAGCAGCCGCGACAGGGGAACCTACAATGAGCAGTTCTTC. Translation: CASSRDRGTYNEQFF.

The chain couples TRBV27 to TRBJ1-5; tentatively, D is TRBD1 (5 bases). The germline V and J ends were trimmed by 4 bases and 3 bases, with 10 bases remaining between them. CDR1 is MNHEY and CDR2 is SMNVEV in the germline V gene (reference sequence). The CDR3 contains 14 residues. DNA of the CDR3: TGTGCCAGCAGTTGGGCAGGGATCAATCAGCCCCAGCATTTT. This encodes CASSWAGINQPQHF.

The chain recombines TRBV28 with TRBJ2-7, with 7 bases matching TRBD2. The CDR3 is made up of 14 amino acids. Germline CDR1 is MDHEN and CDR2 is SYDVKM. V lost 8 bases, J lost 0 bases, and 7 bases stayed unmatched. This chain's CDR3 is CASDGGGSSYEQYF. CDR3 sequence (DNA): TGTGCCAGCGATGGCGGGGGAAGCTCCTACGAGCAGTACTTC.

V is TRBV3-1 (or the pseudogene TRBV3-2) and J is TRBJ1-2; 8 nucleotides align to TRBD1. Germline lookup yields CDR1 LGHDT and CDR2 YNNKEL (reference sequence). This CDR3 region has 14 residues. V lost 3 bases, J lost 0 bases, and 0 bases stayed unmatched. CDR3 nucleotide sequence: TGTGCCAGCAGCCACAGGGGGCCTAACTATGGCTACACCTTC. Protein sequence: CASSHRGPNYGYTF.

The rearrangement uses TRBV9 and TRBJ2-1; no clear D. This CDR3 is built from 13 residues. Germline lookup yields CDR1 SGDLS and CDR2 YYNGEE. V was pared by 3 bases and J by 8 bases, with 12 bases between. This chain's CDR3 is CASSAPSHDEQFF. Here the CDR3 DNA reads TGTGCCAGCAGCGCACCCAGTCATGATGAGCAGTTCTTC.

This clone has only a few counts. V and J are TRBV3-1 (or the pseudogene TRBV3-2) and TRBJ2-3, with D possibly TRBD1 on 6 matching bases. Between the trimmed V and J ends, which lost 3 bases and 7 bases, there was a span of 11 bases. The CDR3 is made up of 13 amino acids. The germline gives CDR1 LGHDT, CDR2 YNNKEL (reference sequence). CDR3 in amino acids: CASSQSGAYTQYF. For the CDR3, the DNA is TGTGCCAGCAGCCAGTCAGGGGCATATACGCAGTATTTT.

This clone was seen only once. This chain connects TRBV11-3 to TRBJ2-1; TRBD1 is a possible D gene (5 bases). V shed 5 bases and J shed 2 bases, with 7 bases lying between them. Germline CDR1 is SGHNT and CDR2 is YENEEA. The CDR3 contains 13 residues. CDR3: CASSTGPYNEQFF. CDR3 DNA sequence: TGTGCCAGCAGCACAGGACCCTACAATGAGCAGTTCTTC.

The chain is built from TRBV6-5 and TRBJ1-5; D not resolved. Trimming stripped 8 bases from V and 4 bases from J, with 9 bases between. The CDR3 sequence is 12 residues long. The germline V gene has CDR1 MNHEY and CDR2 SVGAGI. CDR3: CASQTPNQPQHF. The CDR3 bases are TGTGCCAGCCAGACTCCTAATCAGCCCCAGCATTTT.

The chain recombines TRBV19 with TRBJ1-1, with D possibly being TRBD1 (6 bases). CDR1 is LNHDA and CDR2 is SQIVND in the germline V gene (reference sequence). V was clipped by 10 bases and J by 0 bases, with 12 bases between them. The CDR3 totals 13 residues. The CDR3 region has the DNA TGTGCCACTAGGGACACGTTGAACACTGAAGCTTTCTTT. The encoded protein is CATRDTLNTEAFF.

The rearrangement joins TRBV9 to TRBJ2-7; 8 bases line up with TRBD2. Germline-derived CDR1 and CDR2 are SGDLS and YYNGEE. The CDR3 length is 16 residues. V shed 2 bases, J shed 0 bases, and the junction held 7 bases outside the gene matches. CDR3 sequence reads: CASSVGGGPISYEQYF. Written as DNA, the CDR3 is TGTGCCAGCAGCGTTGGCGGGGGGCCTATCTCCTACGAGCAGTACTTC. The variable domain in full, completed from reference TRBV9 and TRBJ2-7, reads DSGVTQTPKHLITATGQRVTLRCSPRSGDLSVYWYQQSLDQGLQFLIQYYNGEERAKGNILERFSAQQFPDLHSELNLSSLELGDSALYFCASSVGGGPISYEQYFGPGTRLTVT.

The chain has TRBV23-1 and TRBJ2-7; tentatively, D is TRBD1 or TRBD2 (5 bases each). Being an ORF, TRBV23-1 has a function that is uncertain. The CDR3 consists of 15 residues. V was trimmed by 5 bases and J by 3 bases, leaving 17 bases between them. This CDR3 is CASSGPPSTGYEQYF. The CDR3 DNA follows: TGCGCCAGCAGTGGACCGCCTAGCACAGGCTACGAGCAGTACTTC.

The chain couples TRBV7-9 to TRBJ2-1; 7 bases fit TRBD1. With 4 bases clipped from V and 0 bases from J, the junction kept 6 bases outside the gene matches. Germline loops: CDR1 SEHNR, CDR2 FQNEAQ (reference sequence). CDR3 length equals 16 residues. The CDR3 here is CASSSRDSSSYNEQFF. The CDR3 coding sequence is TGTGCCAGCAGCTCACGGGACAGTTCCTCCTACAATGAGCAGTTCTTC.

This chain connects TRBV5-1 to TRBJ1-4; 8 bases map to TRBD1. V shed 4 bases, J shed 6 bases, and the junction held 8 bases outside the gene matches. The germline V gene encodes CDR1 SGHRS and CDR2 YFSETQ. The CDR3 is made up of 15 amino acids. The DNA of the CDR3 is TGCGCCAGCAGCGTGGACAGGGTTTCCGATGAAAAACTGTTTTTT. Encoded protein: CASSVDRVSDEKLFF.

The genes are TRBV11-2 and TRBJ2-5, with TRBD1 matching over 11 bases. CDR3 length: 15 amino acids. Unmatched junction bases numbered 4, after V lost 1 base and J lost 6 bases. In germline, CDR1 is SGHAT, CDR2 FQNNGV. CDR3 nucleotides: TGTGCCAGCAGCTTAGGGACAGGGGGCTTGCAGACCCAGTACTTC. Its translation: CASSLGTGGLQTQYF. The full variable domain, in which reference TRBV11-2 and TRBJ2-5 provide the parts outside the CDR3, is EAGVAQSPRYKIIEKRQSVAFWCNPISGHATLYWYQQILGQGPKLLIQFQNNGVVDDSQLPKDRFSAERLKGVDSTLKIQPAKLEDSAVYLCASSLGTGGLQTQYFGPGTRLLVL.

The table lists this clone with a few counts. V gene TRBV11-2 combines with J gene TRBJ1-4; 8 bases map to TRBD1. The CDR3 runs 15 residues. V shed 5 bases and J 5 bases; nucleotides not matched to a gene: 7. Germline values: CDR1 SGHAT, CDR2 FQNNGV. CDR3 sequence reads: CASSQQGGTNEKLFF. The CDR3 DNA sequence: TGTGCCAGCAGCCAACAGGGGGGAACGAATGAAAAACTGTTTTTT.

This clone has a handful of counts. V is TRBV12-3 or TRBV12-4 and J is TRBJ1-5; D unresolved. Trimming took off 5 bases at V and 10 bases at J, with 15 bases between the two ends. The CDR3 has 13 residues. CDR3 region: CASSPGWGRPQHF. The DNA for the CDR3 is TGTGCCAGCAGTCCGGGGTGGGGTAGACCCCAGCATTTT.